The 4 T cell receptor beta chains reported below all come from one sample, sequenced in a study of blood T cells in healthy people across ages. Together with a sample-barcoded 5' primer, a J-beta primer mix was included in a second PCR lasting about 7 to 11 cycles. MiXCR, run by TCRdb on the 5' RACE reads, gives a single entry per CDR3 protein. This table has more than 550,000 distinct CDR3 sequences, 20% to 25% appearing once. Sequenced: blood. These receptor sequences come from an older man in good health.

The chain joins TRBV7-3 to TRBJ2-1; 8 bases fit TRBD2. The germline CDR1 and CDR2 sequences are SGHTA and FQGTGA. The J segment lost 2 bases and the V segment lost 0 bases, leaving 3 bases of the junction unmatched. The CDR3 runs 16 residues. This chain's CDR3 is CASSLTDGRAYNEQFF. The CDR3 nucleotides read TGTGCCAGCAGCTTAACTGACGGGAGGGCCTACAATGAGCAGTTCTTC.

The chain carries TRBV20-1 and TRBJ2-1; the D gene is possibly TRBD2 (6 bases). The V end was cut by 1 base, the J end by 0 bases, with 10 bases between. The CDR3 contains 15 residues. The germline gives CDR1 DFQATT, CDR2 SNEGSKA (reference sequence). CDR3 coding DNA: TGCAGTGCTAGAGTTCTAGCGAGCTCCTACAATGAGCAGTTCTTC. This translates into CSARVLASSYNEQFF.

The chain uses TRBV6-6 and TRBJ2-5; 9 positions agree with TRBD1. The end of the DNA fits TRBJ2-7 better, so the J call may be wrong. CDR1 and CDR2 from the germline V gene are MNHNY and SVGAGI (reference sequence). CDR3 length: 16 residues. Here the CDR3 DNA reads TGTGCCAGCAGCCGCCTCTGGGACAGGGAAACCTACGAGCAGTACTTC. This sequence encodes CASSRLWDRETYEQYF.

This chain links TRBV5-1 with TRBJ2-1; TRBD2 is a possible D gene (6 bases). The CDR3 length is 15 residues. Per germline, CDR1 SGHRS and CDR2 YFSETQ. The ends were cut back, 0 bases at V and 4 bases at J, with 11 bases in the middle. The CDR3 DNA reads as TGCGCCAGCAGCTTGGTGGGGGGACTGTACAATGAGCAGTTCTTC. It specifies CASSLVGGLYNEQFF. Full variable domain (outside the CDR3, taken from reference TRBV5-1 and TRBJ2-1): KAGVTQTPRYLIKTRGQQVTLSCSPISGHRSVSWYQQTPGQGLQFLFEYFSETQRNKGNFPGRFSGRQFSNSRSEMNVSTLELGDSALYLCASSLVGGLYNEQFFGPGTRLTVL.